The rows below give T cell receptor beta chains drawn from one sample of a study of T cell responses to AZD1222 COVID-19 vaccine. The table came from immunoSEQ multiplex PCR; TCRdb's copy has only in-frame clones and leaves some out. The sample holds about 180,000 clones, approximately 90% seen once. Source: peripheral blood, taken on day 0 of AZD1222 vaccination. These receptors originate from an adult in good health. CDR3s include the opening cysteine and the closing phenylalanine or tryptophan. The D gene is left open where the match is weak. Only part of the rows carry a size: once, few, many, or a class if the clone is expanded.

CDR3 DNA	CDR3 protein	V gene	J gene	clone size	D gene
TGTGCCAGCAGTCGGGGACAGGGTTCGAGCAATCAGCCCCAGCATTTT	CASSRGQGSSNQPQHF	TRBV28	TRBJ1-5	-	TRBD1
TGCGCCAGCAGCCCGGACTCCCTGAGCTCCTATAATTCACCCCTCCACTTT	CASSPDSLSSYNSPLHF	TRBV5-1	TRBJ1-6	-	-
TGTGCCAGCAGTTTTGGGGGCCTACTAAATCAGCCCCAGCATTTT	CASSFGGLLNQPQHF	TRBV27	TRBJ1-5	-	-
TGTGCCAGCAGCTTAGCGCAGGGGGCAGGGGGGGACTACGAGCAGTACTTC	CASSLAQGAGGDYEQYF	TRBV7-6	TRBJ2-7	-	-
TGTGCCAGCAGCACCCGACAGGGGGCCAACTATGGCTACACCTTC	CASSTRQGANYGYTF	TRBV7-2	TRBJ1-2	-	TRBD1
TGTGCCAGCAGCGTAGGGACTAGCGGGGGGCAGAATGAGCAGTTCTTC	CASSVGTSGGQNEQFF	TRBV9	TRBJ2-1	once	TRBD2
TGTGCCAGCAGCCTCAGACTCCGTGAGCAGTTCTTC	CASSLRLREQFF	TRBV25-1	TRBJ2-1	-	-
TGTGCCAGCAGCTTGGAACTCAGGTTAAGGACAGGACCCGCAGATACGCAGTATTTT	CASSLELRLRTGPADTQYF	TRBV5-4	TRBJ2-3	-	TRBD1
TGCAGCGTTGCCAGCGGGTCTGCATATGGCTACACCTTC	CSVASGSAYGYTF	TRBV29-1	TRBJ1-2	-	-
TGCGCCAGCAGCCAAGAGCTCCTAAAGGGCGTAACTGAAGCTTTCTTT	CASSQELLKGVTEAFF	TRBV4-1	TRBJ1-1	few	-
TGTGCCAGCAGTTCCCAGGGGGCAGGGGATGAAAAACTGTTTTTT	CASSSQGAGDEKLFF	TRBV28	TRBJ1-4	once	TRBD1
TGTGCCAGCAGCTTAGTCCGGGGACTGGCCACTGAAGCTTTCTTT	CASSLVRGLATEAFF	TRBV13	TRBJ1-1	-	-
TGTGCCAGCAGTCCATTGGAACAGCTCTATGGCTACACCTTC	CASSPLEQLYGYTF	TRBV28	TRBJ1-2	-	-
TGTGCCAGCAGTTTAGGAGGAAGAAGGGAAGCTTTCTTT	CASSLGGRREAFF	TRBV28	TRBJ1-1	-	-
TGTGCCAGCAGTTACTTGGACAGCAATTTT	CASSYLDSNF	TRBV28	TRBJ2-3	-	-
TGTGCCAGCAGCTTGGGGACAGGGGACTGGAATGAGCAGTTCTTC	CASSLGTGDWNEQFF	TRBV5-4	TRBJ2-1	-	TRBD1
TGTGCCAGCTCCCGGGCGGACCCGGGACGAGGGGGCGAGCAGTACTTC	CASSRADPGRGGEQYF	TRBV6-6	TRBJ2-7	-	-
TGTGCCTGGACGGGGGTAGTTAATAATTCACCCCTCCACTTT	CAWTGVVNNSPLHF	TRBV30	TRBJ1-6	-	-
TGTGCCAGCATTAGAACGGGGGGGCCGAGGGTCTATGCAGATACGCAGTATTTT	CASIRTGGPRVYADTQYF	TRBV28	TRBJ2-3	-	TRBD2
TGTGCCAGCCGGCCCGGGGGATTGAACACTGAAGCTTTCTTT	CASRPGGLNTEAFF	TRBV6-5	TRBJ1-1	few	-
TGTGCCAGCTCACCACCTACGCCAGGTCCTCACACTGAAGCTTTCTTT	CASSPPTPGPHTEAFF	TRBV18	TRBJ1-1	-	-
TGTGCCAGCAGCCTGGGACTAAAGAACACCGGGGAGCTGTTTTTT	CASSLGLKNTGELFF	TRBV13	TRBJ2-2	once	TRBD2
TGCGCCAGCAGCTTATCGGGTGAGGGCAATCAGCCCCAGCATTTT	CASSLSGEGNQPQHF	TRBV5-1	TRBJ1-5	few	-
TGTGCCAGCTGCTATGGGGCCGGGGAGCTGTTTTTT	CASCYGAGELFF	TRBV28	TRBJ2-2	-	-
TGCGCCAGCAGTGAGTCGACGGAGGGGAACACTGAAGCTTTCTTT	CASSESTEGNTEAFF	TRBV10-1	TRBJ1-1	-	-
TGTGCCAGCAGCGTAGAAGCGAGCCCTACATACTACGAGCAGTACTTC	CASSVEASPTYYEQYF	TRBV9	TRBJ2-7	-	-
TGTGCCAGCAGCGCGACAGCAATGAACACTGAAGCTTTCTTT	CASSATAMNTEAFF	TRBV28	TRBJ1-1	-	-
TGTGCCCTTGCCAAGCCAAGCACAGATACGCAGTATTTT	CALAKPSTDTQYF	TRBV28	TRBJ2-3	-	-
TGTGCCAGCAGGGACGGGGGGCAGCCCCAGCATTTT	CASRDGGQPQHF	TRBV6-5	TRBJ1-5	-	-
TGTGCCAGTACAGACTTGACAGGGGCCAATCAGCCCCAGCATTTT	CASTDLTGANQPQHF	TRBV19	TRBJ1-5	once	TRBD1
TGTGCCAGCAGCCAGGGGGCAACTAATGAAAAACTGTTTTTT	CASSQGATNEKLFF	TRBV3-1/TRBV3-2	TRBJ1-4	-	-
TGTGCCAGCAGCGTAGCGGAGGGCACTGAAGCTTTCTTT	CASSVAEGTEAFF	TRBV9	TRBJ1-1	-	-
TGTGCCACCAGCAGGGGAGGAGGGCCCTACAATGAGCAGTTCTTC	CATSRGGGPYNEQFF	TRBV15	TRBJ2-1	once	-
TGTGCCACCAGTCCGGGACTAGCGGGGAAGAACACCGGGGAGCTGTTTTTT	CATSPGLAGKNTGELFF	TRBV24-1	TRBJ2-2	-	TRBD2
TGCGCCAGCAGCCTACTTGTGGTGGGAGGGGGCTACAATGAGCAGTTCTTC	CASSLLVVGGGYNEQFF	TRBV4-1	TRBJ2-1	-	-
TGTGCCAGCAGTGAAATGGTAGCAGGGAACGGCTATGGCTACACCTTC	CASSEMVAGNGYGYTF	TRBV2	TRBJ1-2	-	-
TGCAGTGCTAGTGTGGGACAGGGGTGGTACGAGCAGTACTTC	CSASVGQGWYEQYF	TRBV20-1	TRBJ2-7	-	TRBD1
TGTGCCAGTAGTATAGTGGGCAGGGGCTACGAGCAGTACTTC	CASSIVGRGYEQYF	TRBV19	TRBJ2-7	-	-
TGTGCCAGCAGCGAGGACAGATACACTGAAGCTTTCTTT	CASSEDRYTEAFF	TRBV9	TRBJ1-1	-	-
TGTGCCAGCAGTGAGGGCCATACACGGGAGCAGTACTTC	CASSEGHTREQYF	TRBV2	TRBJ2-7	once	-
TGTGCCAGTAGTATGGGTTCAGGGACAGGCGATTCTTACAAAGCTTTCTTT	CASSMGSGTGDSYKAFF	TRBV19	TRBJ1-1	-	TRBD1
TGTGCCAGCAGTTCCAATGCCCTAGCGGGGGAAGAGACCCAGTACTTC	CASSSNALAGEETQYF	TRBV2	TRBJ2-5	-	TRBD2